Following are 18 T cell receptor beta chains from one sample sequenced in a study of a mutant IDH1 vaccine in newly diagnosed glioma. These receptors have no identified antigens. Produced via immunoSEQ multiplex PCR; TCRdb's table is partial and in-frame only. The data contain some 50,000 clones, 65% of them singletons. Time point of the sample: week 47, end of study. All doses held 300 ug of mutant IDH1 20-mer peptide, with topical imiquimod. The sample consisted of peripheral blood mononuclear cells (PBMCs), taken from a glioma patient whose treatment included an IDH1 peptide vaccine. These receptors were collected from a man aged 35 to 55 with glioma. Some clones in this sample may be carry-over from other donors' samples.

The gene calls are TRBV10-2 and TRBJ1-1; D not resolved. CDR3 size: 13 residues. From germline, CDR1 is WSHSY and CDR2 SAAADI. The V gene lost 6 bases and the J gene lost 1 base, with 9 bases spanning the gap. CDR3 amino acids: CASREGGNTEAFF. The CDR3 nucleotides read TGCGCCAGCAGAGAGGGCGGGAACACTGAAGCTTTCTTT.

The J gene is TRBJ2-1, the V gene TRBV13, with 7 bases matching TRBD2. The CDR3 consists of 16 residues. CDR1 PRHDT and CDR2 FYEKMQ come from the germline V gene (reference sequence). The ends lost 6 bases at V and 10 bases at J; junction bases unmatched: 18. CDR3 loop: CASRVTYRTREMEQFF. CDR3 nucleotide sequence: TGTGCCAGCAGAGTCACCTACCGGACTAGAGAGATGGAGCAGTTCTTC.

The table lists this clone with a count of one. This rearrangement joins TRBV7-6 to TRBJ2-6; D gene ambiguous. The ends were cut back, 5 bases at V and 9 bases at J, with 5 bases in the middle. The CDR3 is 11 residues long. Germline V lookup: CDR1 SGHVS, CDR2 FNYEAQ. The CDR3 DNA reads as TGTGCCAGCAGCCCCGGCAACGTCCTGACTTTC. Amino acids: CASSPGNVLTF.

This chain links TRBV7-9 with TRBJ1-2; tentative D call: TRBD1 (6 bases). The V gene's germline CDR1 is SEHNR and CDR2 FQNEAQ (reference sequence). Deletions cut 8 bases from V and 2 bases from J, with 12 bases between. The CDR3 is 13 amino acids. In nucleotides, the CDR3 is TGTGCCAGCCACCGCGGACAGAACTATGGCTACACCTTC. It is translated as CASHRGQNYGYTF. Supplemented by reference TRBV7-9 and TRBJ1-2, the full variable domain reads DTGVSQNPRHKITKRGQNVTFRCDPISEHNRLYWYRQTLGQGPEFLTYFQNEAQLEKSRLLSDRFSAERPKGSFSTLEIQRTEQGDSAMYLCASHRGQNYGYTFGSGTRLTVV.

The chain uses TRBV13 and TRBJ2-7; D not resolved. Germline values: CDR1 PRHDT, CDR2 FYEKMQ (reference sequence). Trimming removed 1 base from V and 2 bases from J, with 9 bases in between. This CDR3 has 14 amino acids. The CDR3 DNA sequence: TGTGCCAGCAGCTTAGCGGAGTACCCCTACGAGCAGTACTTC. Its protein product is CASSLAEYPYEQYF. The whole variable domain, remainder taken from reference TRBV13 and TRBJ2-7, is AAGVIQSPRHLIKEKRETATLKCYPIPRHDTVYWYQQGPGQDPQFLISFYEKMQSDKGSIPDRFSAQQFSDYHSELNMSSLELGDSALYFCASSLAEYPYEQYFGPGTRLTVT.

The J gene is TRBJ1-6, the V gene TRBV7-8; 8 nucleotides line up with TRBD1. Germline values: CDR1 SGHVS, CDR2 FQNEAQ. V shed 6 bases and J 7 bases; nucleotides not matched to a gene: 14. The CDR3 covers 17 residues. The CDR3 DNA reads TGTGCCAGCAGTCCTCGTGGGGGCGGGACAGGCAATTCACCCCTCCACTTT. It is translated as CASSPRGGGTGNSPLHF.

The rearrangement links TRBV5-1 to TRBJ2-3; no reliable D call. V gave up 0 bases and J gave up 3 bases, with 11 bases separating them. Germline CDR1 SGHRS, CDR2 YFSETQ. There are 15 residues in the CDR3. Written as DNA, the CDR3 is TGCGCCAGCAGCTTGGGTCCTGAGCGAACAGATACGCAGTATTTT. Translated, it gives CASSLGPERTDTQYF.

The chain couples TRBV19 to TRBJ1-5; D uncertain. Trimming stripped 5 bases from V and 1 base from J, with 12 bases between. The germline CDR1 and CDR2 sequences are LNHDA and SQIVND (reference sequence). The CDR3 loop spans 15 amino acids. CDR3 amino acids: CASSFGPVSNQPQHF. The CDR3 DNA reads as TGTGCCAGTAGTTTCGGGCCGGTGAGCAATCAGCCCCAGCATTTT.

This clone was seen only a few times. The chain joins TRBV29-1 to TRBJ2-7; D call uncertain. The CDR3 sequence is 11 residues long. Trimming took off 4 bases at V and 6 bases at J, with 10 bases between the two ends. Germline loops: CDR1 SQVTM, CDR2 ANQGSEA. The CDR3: CSVVVGPEQYF. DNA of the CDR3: TGCAGCGTTGTTGTAGGCCCCGAGCAGTACTTC.

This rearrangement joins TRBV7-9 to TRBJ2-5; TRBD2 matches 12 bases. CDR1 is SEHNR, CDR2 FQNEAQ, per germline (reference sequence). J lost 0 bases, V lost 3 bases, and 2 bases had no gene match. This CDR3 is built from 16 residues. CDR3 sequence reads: CASSFRTSGDQETQYF. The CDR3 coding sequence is TGTGCCAGCAGCTTCAGGACTAGCGGGGACCAAGAGACCCAGTACTTC. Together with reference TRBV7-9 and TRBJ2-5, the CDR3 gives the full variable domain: DTGVSQNPRHKITKRGQNVTFRCDPISEHNRLYWYRQTLGQGPEFLTYFQNEAQLEKSRLLSDRFSAERPKGSFSTLEIQRTEQGDSAMYLCASSFRTSGDQETQYFGPGTRLLVL.

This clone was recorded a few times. The DNA for the CDR3 is TGTGCCAGCTGCCGGCCGGGCCAGCCCCAGCATTTT. Its translation: CASCRPGQPQHF. J is TRBJ1-5 and V is TRBV27; D is ambiguous. This CDR3 is 12 amino acids long. V lost 8 bases, J lost 7 bases, and 12 bases lay in between. The germline CDR1 and CDR2 sequences are MNHEY and SMNVEV (reference sequence).

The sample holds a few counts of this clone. The CDR3 DNA sequence: TGTGCCAGCAGCTTAGAGGGCGGAGGAGCCTACGAGCAGTACTTC. Translated, it gives CASSLEGGGAYEQYF. The chain couples TRBV11-2 to TRBJ2-7; possible D gene TRBD2, 5 bases. CDR3 length: 15 residues. Germline CDR1 SGHAT, CDR2 FQNNGV. V lost 0 bases and J 2 bases, leaving 11 bases between the germline ends. Complete variable domain (other parts from reference TRBV11-2 and TRBJ2-7): EAGVAQSPRYKIIEKRQSVAFWCNPISGHATLYWYQQILGQGPKLLIQFQNNGVVDDSQLPKDRFSAERLKGVDSTLKIQPAKLEDSAVYLCASSLEGGGAYEQYFGPGTRLTVT.

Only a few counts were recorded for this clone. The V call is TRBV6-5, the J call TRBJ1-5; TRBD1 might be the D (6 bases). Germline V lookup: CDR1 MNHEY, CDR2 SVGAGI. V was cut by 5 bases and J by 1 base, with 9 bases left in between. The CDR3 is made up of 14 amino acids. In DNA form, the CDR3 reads TGTGCCAGCAGTCGAGGACAGAGCAATCAGCCCCAGCATTTT. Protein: CASSRGQSNQPQHF.

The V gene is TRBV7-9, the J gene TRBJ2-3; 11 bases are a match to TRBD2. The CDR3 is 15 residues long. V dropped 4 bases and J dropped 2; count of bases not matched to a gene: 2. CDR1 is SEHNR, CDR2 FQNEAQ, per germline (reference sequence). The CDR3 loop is CASSSSGGLTDTQYF. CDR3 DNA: TGTGCCAGCAGCTCTAGCGGGGGGCTCACAGATACGCAGTATTTT. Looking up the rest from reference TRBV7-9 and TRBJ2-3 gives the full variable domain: DTGVSQNPRHKITKRGQNVTFRCDPISEHNRLYWYRQTLGQGPEFLTYFQNEAQLEKSRLLSDRFSAERPKGSFSTLEIQRTEQGDSAMYLCASSSSGGLTDTQYFGPGTRLTVL.

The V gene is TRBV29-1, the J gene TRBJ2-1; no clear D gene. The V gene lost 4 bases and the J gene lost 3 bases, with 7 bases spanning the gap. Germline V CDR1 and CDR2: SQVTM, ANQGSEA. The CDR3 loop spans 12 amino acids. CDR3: CSVAPSYNEQFF. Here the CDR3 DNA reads TGCAGCGTTGCTCCCAGCTACAATGAGCAGTTCTTC.

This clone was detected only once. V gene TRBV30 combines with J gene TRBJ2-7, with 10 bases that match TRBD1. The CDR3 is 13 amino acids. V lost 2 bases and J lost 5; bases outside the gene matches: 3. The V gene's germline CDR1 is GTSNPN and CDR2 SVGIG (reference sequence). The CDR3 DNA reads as TGTGCCTGGAGTCGGGACAGGGGCAACGAGCAGTACTTC. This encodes CAWSRDRGNEQYF.

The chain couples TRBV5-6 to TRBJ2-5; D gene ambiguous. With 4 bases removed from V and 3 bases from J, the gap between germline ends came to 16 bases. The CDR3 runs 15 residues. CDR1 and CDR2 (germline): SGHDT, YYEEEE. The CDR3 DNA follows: TGTGCCAGCAGCCCGCGCCCCAGAACTAAAGAGACCCAGTACTTC. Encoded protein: CASSPRPRTKETQYF.

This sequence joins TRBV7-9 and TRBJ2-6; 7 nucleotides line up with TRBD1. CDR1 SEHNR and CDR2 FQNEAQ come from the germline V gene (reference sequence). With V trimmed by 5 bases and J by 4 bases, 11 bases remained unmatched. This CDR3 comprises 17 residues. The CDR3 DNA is TGTGCCAGCAGCGCCAGGACAGGAAGGTTGGGGGCCAACGTCCTGACTTTC. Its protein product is CASSARTGRLGANVLTF.